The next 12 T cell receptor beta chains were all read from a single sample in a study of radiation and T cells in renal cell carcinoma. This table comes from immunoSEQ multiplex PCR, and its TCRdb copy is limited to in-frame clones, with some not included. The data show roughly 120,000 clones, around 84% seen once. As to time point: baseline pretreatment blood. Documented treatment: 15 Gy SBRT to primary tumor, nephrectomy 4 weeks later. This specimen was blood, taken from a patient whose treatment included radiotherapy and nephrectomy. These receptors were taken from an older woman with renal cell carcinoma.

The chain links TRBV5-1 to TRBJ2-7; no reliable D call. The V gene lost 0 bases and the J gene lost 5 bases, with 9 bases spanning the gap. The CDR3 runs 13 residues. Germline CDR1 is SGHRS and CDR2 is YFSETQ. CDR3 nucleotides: TGCGCCAGCAGCTTGGTAGAGTTCGACGAGCAGTACTTC. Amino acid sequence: CASSLVEFDEQYF.

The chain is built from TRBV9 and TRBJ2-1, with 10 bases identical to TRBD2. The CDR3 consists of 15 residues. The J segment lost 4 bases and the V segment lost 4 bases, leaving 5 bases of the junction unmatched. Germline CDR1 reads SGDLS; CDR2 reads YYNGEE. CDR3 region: CASSTGTSEYNEQFF. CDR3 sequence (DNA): TGTGCCAGCAGCACAGGGACTAGCGAGTACAATGAGCAGTTCTTC.

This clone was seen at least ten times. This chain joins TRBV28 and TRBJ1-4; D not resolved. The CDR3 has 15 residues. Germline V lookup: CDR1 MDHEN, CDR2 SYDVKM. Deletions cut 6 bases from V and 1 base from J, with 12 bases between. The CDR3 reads CASSLTVGTNEKLFF. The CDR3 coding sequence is TGTGCCAGCAGCCTGACCGTAGGAACTAATGAAAAACTGTTTTTT.

In DNA, the CDR3 is TGCGCCAGCAGCTTAGTAGGAGGGAGGGACATGTCCTACGAGCAGTACTTC. This sequence encodes CASSLVGGRDMSYEQYF. V is TRBV5-1 and J is TRBJ2-7, with a weak D call TRBD2 (7 bases). This CDR3 region has 17 residues. The germline V gene encodes CDR1 SGHRS and CDR2 YFSETQ. Trimming took off 2 bases at V and 1 base at J, with 19 bases between the two ends.

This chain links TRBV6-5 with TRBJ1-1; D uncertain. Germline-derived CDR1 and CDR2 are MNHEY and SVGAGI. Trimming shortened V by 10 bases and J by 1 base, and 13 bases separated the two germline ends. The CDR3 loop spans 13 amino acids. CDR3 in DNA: TGTGCCACCATAAAAGCGGAGAACACTGAAGCTTTCTTT. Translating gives CATIKAENTEAFF.

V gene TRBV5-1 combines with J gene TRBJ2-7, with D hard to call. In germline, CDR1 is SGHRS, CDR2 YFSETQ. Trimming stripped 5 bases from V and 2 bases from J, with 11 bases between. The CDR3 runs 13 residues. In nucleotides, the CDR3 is TGCGCCAGCAGTGGTCCAGAGACCTACGAGCAGTACTTC. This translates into CASSGPETYEQYF.

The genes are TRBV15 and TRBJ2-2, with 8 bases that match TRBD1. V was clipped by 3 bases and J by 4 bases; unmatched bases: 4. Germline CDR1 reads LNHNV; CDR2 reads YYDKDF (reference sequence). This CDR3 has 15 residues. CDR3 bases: TGTGCCACCAGCAGGACAGGGGAAGGCACCGGGGAGCTGTTTTTT. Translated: CATSRTGEGTGELFF.

CDR3 region: CASSLERTIGQETQYF. CDR3 nucleotides: TGTGCCAGCAGCTTAGAAAGGACAATTGGTCAAGAGACCCAGTACTTC. The genes are TRBV7-2 and TRBJ2-5; D possibly corresponds to TRBD1 (5 bases). The V end was cut by 1 base, the J end by 2 bases, with 14 bases between. Looked up from germline, CDR1 is SGHTA and CDR2 is FQGNSA. The CDR3 covers 16 residues.

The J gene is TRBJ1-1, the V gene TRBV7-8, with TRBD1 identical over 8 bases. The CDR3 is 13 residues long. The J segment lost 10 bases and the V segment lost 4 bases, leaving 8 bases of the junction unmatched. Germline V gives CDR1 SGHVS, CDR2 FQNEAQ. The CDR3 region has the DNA TGTGCCAGCAGCTCTCGACAGGGGCTCGTAGCTTTCTTT. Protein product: CASSSRQGLVAFF.

CDR3: CASSPQNTEAFF. The CDR3 nucleotides read TGTGCCAGCAGCCCTCAGAACACTGAAGCTTTCTTT. The rearrangement joins TRBV9 to TRBJ1-1; D remains unclear. This CDR3 region has 12 residues. CDR1 and CDR2 from the germline V gene are SGDLS and YYNGEE. V gave up 4 bases and J gave up 1 base, with 5 bases separating them.

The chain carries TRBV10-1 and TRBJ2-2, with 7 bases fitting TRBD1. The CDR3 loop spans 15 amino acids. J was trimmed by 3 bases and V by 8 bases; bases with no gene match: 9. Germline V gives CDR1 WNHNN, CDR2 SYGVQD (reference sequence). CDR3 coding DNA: TGCGCCAGCCGCCCGGGACAGTTTGACACCGGGGAGCTGTTTTTT. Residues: CASRPGQFDTGELFF.

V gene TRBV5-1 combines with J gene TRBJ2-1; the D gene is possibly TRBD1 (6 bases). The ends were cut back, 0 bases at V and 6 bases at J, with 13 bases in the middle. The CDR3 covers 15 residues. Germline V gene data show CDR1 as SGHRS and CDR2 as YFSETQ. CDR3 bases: TGCGCCAGCAGCTTGGATGGGACATCGGTCAATGAGCAGTTCTTC. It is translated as CASSLDGTSVNEQFF.